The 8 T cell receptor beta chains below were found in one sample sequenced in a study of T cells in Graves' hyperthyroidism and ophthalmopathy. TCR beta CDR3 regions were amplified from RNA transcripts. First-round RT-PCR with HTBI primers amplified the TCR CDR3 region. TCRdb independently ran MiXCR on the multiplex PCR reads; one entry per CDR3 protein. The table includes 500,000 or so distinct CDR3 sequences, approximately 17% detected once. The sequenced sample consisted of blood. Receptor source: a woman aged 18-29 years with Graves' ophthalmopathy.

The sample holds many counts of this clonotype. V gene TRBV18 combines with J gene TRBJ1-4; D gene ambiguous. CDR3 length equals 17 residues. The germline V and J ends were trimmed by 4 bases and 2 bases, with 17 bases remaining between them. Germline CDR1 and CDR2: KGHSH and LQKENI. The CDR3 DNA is TGTGCCAGCTCACTCTCCGGGTCGCGGAGGACTAATGAAAAACTGTTTTTT. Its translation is CASSLSGSRRTNEKLFF.

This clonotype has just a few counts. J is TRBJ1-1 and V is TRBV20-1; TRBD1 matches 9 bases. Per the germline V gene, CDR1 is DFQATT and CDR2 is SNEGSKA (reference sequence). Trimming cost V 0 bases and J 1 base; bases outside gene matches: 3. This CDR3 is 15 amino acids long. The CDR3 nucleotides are TGCAGTGCTAGAGAAGAGGGACAGGGGAACACTGAAGCTTTCTTT. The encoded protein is CSAREEGQGNTEAFF.

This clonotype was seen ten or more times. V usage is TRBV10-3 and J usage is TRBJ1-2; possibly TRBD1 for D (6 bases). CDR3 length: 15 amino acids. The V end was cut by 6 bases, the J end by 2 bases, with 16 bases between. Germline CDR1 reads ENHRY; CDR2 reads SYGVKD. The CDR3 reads CAISSNHGGNYGYTF. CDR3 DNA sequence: TGTGCCATCAGCTCAAATCACGGGGGCAACTATGGCTACACCTTC.

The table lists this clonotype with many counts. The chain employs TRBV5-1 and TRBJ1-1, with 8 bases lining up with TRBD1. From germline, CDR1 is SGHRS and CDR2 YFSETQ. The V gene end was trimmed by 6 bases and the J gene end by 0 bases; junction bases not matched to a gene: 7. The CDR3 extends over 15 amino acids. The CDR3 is CASTKTGDLNTEAFF. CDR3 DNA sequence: TGCGCCAGCACCAAGACAGGGGATCTGAACACTGAAGCTTTCTTT.

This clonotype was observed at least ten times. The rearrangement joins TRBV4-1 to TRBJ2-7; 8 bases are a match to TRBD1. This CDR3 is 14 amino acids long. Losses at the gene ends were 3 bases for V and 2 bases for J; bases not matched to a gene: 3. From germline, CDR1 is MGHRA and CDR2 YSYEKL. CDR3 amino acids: CASSHPTGAYEQYF. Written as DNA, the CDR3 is TGCGCCAGCAGCCACCCGACAGGGGCCTACGAGCAGTACTTC.

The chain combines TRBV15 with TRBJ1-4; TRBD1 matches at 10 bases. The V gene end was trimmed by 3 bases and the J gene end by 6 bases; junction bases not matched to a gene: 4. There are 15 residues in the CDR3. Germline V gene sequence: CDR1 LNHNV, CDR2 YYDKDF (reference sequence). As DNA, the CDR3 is TGTGCCACCAGCAGGACAGGGGGCGAAGATGAAAAACTGTTTTTT. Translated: CATSRTGGEDEKLFF. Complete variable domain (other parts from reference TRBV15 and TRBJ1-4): DAMVIQNPRYQVTQFGKPVTLSCSQTLNHNVMYWYQQKSSQAPKLLFHYYDKDFNNEADTPDNFQSRRPNTSFCFLDIRSPGLGDTAMYLCATSRTGGEDEKLFFGSGTQLSVL.

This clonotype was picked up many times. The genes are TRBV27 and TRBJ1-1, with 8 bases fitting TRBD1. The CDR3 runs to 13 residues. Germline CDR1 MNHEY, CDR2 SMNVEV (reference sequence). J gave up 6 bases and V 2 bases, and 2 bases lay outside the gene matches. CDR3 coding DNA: TGTGCCAGCAGTTTAGAGACAGGGGCTGAAGCTTTCTTT. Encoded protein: CASSLETGAEAFF.

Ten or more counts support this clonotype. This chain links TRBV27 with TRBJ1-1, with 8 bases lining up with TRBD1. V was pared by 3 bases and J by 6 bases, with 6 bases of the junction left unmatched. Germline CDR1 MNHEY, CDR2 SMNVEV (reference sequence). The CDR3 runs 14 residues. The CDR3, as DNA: TGTGCCAGCAGTTTTAATACAGGGGGTTCTGAAGCTTTCTTT. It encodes CASSFNTGGSEAFF.